Sequencing of this TCR beta chain was carried out in a study of response to subunit inactivated influenza vaccine. General observations from the study: Authors suggested each seasonal influenza vaccination recruits few new T cells.

MiXCR, run by TCRdb on the RT-PCR reads, gives a single entry per CDR3 protein. The sample records 550,000 to 600,000 distinct CDR3 sequences, approximately 10% being singletons. The V gene lost 4 bases and the J gene lost 0 bases, with 9 bases spanning the gap. This CDR3 has 13 residues. Per the germline V gene, CDR1 is SQVTM and CDR2 is ANQGSEA. As for this clonotype: The antigen is unknown.

This chain joins TRBV29-1 and TRBJ1-1; D remains ambiguous. Sequenced material: PBMCs from blood, taken on the day of vaccination. This clonotype was obtained from a man aged 45-60 years who received an inactivated influenza vaccine. CDR3 sequence (DNA): TGCAGCGTTGGCAGGACCATGAACACTGAAGCTTTCTTT. Its protein is CSVGRTMNTEAFF.